This T cell receptor (beta chain) was sequenced in a study of beta chain features in type 1 diabetes listed by TCRdb under 2018. Notes on the research overall: Mean age, gender distribution, total cell number and subset yield did not differ between patients and healthy donors. A total of 100 million to 110 million sorted cells were examined across all samples, and a strong correlation was observed between cell number per subset and RNA yield. The study compared TCRB repertoires of sorted circulating CD4+ T cell subsets between recently diagnosed type 1 diabetes patients and matched healthy donors. Whereas all 30 or so donors provided naive and central memory subsets, regulatory and stem cell-like memory subsets were isolated from just 8 patients and about 8 healthy donors.

Results the study describes overall, beyond this receptor: Because the HLA sub-analyses included only small numbers of individuals, any influence of HLA type on TCRB rearrangement was left unresolved. Patients with type 1 diabetes made fewer insertions and deleted more nucleotides at VDJ recombination sites, implying thymic rearrangement abnormalities. PCR might favor shorter templates, but patient and control samples were amplified and corrected together, so any skew would affect both groups equally. Because cDNA was sequenced instead of genomic DNA, highly expressing activated cells could be over-represented, though the groups showed no difference in activation or CD3 levels. A moderate but significant shortening of TCRB CDR3 length was observed in type 1 diabetes patients in all four CD4+ subsets. The naive, central memory and regulatory TCRB repertoires appeared to resemble one another more closely among patients than among healthy donors.

All of the isolated RNA was reverse transcribed with the High Capacity cDNA Reverse Transcription Kit, so expressed TCRB transcripts were sequenced. Stem cell-like memory T cell samples underwent survey-depth immunoSEQ sequencing, averaging about 1 million total reads per sample. After sorted cells were lysed in RLT buffer, RNA was extracted with DNase-treated RNeasy Micro or Mini kits, with the choice depending on cell number. Each cell subset was processed separately to prevent cross-contamination, with patient and healthy donor samples processed together. The immunoSEQ multiplex PCR was used to amplify TCRB sequences from cDNA, generating 87-bp fragments that spanned the CDR3 region. Sequencing of the amplicons was done on the Illumina HiSeq platform. The study's processing was this. Synthetic template baselines were used to correct PCR bias computationally, reads within Hamming distance 2 were collapsed together, and singletons that could not be merged were discarded. Reads were aligned to IMGT to assign V, D and J genes, CDR3 length, and insertions or deletions at six rearrangement sites. Within each subset, clonotype counts were normalized to the number of sorted cells before true diversity and Gini coefficients were calculated with the tcR R package. Repertoire sharing was quantified using the overlap coefficient calculated on TCRB nucleotide sequences. The clones in this table, taken by TCRdb from immuneACCESS, are in-frame only. Not every clone is retained; where verified, under half of the shortfall comes from an unresolved V gene, and the cause of the rest is unknown. The V and J calls and clone size were taken over from that table, and D and trimming were inferred from the DNA. This sample gives tens of thousands of clones in total; about three fifths of them show up just once. Of the sample, under 0.3% is held by the ten largest clones.

V loses 4 bases, J loses 4 bases, and the germline ends lie 11 bases apart. CDR1 and CDR2 were assigned from the germline V gene as SGHTA and FQGTGA. The CDR3 runs 14 amino acids, cysteine and phenylalanine included. This entry keeps only the CDR3 DNA: 42 bases, framed from base 1. A single peripheral blood draw of around 100 mL on average was collected from each donor into heparinised tubes. Naive, central memory, regulatory and stem cell-like memory CD4+ T cells were sorted on a BD FACSAria II using a panel including CD45RO, CCR7, CD25, CD127, CD95 and CD27. All sorted populations exceeded 95% purity. PBMCs were isolated immediately by Lymphoprep density gradient centrifugation and stained directly without culture. Samples were stained and sorted in pairs, with one healthy donor and one patient per experiment, so that batch effects were minimized. Remarks on this clone: Its binding antigen is unknown. Base qualities are not recorded, but no much larger clone differs from it by a single base.

The receptor comes from a woman aged 25 to 39 with type 1 diabetes. The chain employs TRBV7-3 and TRBJ2-1; too little of a D gene remains to name it. Sequencing input: stem cell memory CD4+ T cells from blood. The sample's cell subset or site, from its label and the paper: stem cell-like memory CD4+ T cells. The CDR3 protein is CASSSEPEYNEQFF. The DNA is as follows: TGTGCCAGCAGCTCAGAACCAGAATACAATGAGCAGTTCTTC.